The 8 T cell receptor beta chains reported below all come from one sample, sequenced in a study of shared clonotypes between healthy human individuals. Produced via immunoSEQ multiplex PCR; TCRdb's table is partial and in-frame only. The sample lists 2 million to 2.5 million clones, about 94% seen once, with more than 0.1% in the top ten. What was sequenced was naive CD4+ T cells sorted from blood. The subset is: CD45RA+ positively selected. These TCRs come from a man in his late teens or twenties in good health.

This chain links TRBV19 with TRBJ1-2, with a possible D match to TRBD1 (6 bases). Trimming took off 6 bases at V and 0 bases at J, with 14 bases between the two ends. The CDR3 consists of 15 residues. Per the germline V gene, CDR1 is LNHDA and CDR2 is SQIVND (reference sequence). The CDR3 reads CASSLTGAANYGYTF. The CDR3 DNA reads TGTGCCAGTAGCCTGACAGGCGCCGCTAACTATGGCTACACCTTC.

V is TRBV27 and J is TRBJ1-1; D is ambiguous. The CDR3 extends over 15 amino acids. Germline CDR1 and CDR2: MNHEY and SMNVEV (reference sequence). V lost 3 bases and J 1 base, leaving 12 bases between the germline ends. The CDR3 loop reads CASSFLGRRNTEAFF. In DNA form, the CDR3 reads TGTGCCAGCAGTTTTTTGGGGAGGAGGAACACTGAAGCTTTCTTT.

A note on this clone: Other DNA sequences in this specimen translate into the identical CDR3. The V and J genes are TRBV19 and TRBJ1-2; D might be TRBD1 (5 bases). Germline loops: CDR1 LNHDA, CDR2 SQIVND (reference sequence). This CDR3 spans 13 amino acids. Trimming took 3 bases from V and 4 from J, leaving 9 bases between them. The CDR3 protein is CASSIGQSYGYTF. The DNA for the CDR3 is TGTGCCAGTAGTATCGGACAAAGCTATGGCTACACCTTC.

As to this clone: An end of the junction differs from the germline gene, which may be a read error. V and J are TRBV7-7 and TRBJ1-6, with D possibly matching TRBD1 (5 bases). The CDR3 extends over 17 amino acids. CDR1 and CDR2 from the germline V gene are SSHAT and FNYEAQ (reference sequence). This chain's CDR3 is CASSRPREGAKNSPLHF. In nucleotides, the CDR3 is TGTGCTAGCAGCCGTCCAAGGGAAGGGGCCAAAAATTCACCCCTCCACTTT.

This clone was seen a single time. The V call is TRBV5-1, the J call TRBJ2-5; 11 bases are a match to TRBD1. The trim removed 3 bases at V and 2 bases at J, leaving 6 bases unmatched. Germline assignment: CDR1 SGHRS and CDR2 YFSETQ. CDR3 size: 16 residues. CDR3 coding DNA: TGCGCCAGCAGCTCCGGACAGGGGGCCCTACAAGAGACCCAGTACTTC. This sequence encodes CASSSGQGALQETQYF.

The chain joins TRBV6-1 to TRBJ2-5; 12 bases match TRBD2. This CDR3 has 18 amino acids. The V gene's germline CDR1 is MNHNS and CDR2 SASEGT. Trimming removed 2 bases from V and 4 bases from J; junction bases left unmatched: 11. CDR3 sequence (DNA): TGTGCCAGCAGTGAACTTAGGTGGCTAGCGGGAGGGCCAGAGACCCAGTACTTC. Its translation: CASSELRWLAGGPETQYF.

The V gene is TRBV5-1, the J gene TRBJ1-1; unclear D gene. The V and J ends lost 1 base and 1 base respectively, with 8 bases between them. The CDR3 contains 14 residues. In germline, CDR1 is SGHRS, CDR2 YFSETQ. This chain's CDR3 is CASSLFETNTEAFF. The CDR3 nucleotides read TGCGCCAGCAGCTTGTTCGAGACGAACACTGAAGCTTTCTTT. The full variable domain, completed using reference TRBV5-1 and TRBJ1-1, is KAGVTQTPRYLIKTRGQQVTLSCSPISGHRSVSWYQQTPGQGLQFLFEYFSETQRNKGNFPGRFSGRQFSNSRSEMNVSTLELGDSALYLCASSLFETNTEAFFGQGTRLTVV.

V usage is TRBV28 and J usage is TRBJ2-1, with a tentative D call TRBD2 (5 bases). This CDR3 is 13 amino acids long. Germline V gene data show CDR1 as MDHEN and CDR2 as SYDVKM. V gave up 3 bases and J gave up 4 bases, with 7 bases separating them. CDR3 in amino acids: CASSFAGYNEQFF. CDR3 in DNA: TGTGCCAGCAGTTTTGCGGGTTACAATGAGCAGTTCTTC.